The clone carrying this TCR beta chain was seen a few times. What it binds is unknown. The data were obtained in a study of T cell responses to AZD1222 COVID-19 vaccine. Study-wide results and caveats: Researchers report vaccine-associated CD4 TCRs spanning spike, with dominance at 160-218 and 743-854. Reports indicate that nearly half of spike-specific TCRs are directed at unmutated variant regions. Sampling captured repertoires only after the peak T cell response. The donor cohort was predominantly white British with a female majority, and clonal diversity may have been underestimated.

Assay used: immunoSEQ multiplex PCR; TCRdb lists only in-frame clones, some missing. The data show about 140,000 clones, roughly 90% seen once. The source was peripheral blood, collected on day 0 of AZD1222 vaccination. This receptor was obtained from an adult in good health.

CDR3 sequence (DNA): TGTGCCAGCAGCGAGGGGGGACAGGGGCCCGAAAAACTGTTTTTT. This gives the protein CASSEGGQGPEKLFF. The rearrangement joins TRBV7-8 to TRBJ1-4; 10 nucleotides line up with TRBD1. The CDR3 runs to 15 residues. Germline CDR1 SGHVS, CDR2 FQNEAQ. V dropped 5 bases and J dropped 8; count of bases not matched to a gene: 8.